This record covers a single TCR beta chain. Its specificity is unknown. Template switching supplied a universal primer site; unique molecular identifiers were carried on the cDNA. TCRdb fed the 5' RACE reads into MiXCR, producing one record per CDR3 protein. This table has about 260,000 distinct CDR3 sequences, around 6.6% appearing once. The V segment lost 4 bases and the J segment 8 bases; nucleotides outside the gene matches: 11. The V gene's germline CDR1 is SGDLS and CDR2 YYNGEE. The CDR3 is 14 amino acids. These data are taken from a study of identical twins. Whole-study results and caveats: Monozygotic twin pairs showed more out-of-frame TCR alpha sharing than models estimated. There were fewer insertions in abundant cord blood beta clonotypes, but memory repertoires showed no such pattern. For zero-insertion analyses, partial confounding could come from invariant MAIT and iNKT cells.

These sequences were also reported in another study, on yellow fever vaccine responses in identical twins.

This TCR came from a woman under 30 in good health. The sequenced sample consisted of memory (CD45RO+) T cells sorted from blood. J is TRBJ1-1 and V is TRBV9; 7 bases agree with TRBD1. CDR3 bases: TGTGCCAGCAGCCCCTTGACAGGGAGGGAAGAAGCTTTCTTT. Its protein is CASSPLTGREEAFF.